The 3 T cell receptor beta chains below all came from one sample that was sequenced in a study of long-term antiretroviral therapy in people with HIV. With survey level as its setting, the immunoSEQ assay was v3.0. Sequencing used immunoSEQ multiplex PCR; TCRdb keeps in-frame clones, though not all of them. The table has 30,000 to 50,000 clones, 80% to 90% seen once; the top ten hold 4%. The source material was unsorted PBMCs, sampled 1.2 years after starting antiretroviral therapy. The receptors stem from a woman between 50 and 59 years old with HIV.

This sequence joins TRBV7-9 and TRBJ2-2, with D unresolved. The CDR3 runs to 12 residues. Germline V CDR1 and CDR2: SEHNR, FQNEAQ (reference sequence). V lost 6 bases to trimming and J lost 7 bases, with 9 bases between them. The CDR3 DNA reads TGTGCCAGCAGGGGTGGTGACGGGGAGCTGTTTTTT. Its protein is CASRGGDGELFF. Full variable domain (rest looked up from reference TRBV7-9 and TRBJ2-2): DTGVSQNPRHKITKRGQNVTFRCDPISEHNRLYWYRQTLGQGPEFLTYFQNEAQLEKSRLLSDRFSAERPKGSFSTLEIQRTEQGDSAMYLCASRGGDGELFFGEGSRLTVL.

J is TRBJ2-5 and V is TRBV7-9, with 9 bases fitting TRBD1. Trimming removed 5 bases from V and 5 bases from J; junction bases left unmatched: 6. The CDR3 covers 14 residues. Germline loops: CDR1 SEHNR, CDR2 FQNEAQ (reference sequence). CDR3 sequence: CASSLNRGRETQYF. The CDR3 nucleotides are TGTGCCAGCAGCCTTAACAGGGGGCGGGAGACCCAGTACTTC.

V gene TRBV9 combines with J gene TRBJ1-2; 7 bases line up with TRBD1. Germline V lookup: CDR1 SGDLS, CDR2 YYNGEE. Trimming cost V 1 base and J 5 bases; bases outside gene matches: 5. CDR3 size: 14 residues. CDR3: CASSVTGTDYGYTF. The DNA for the CDR3 is TGTGCCAGCAGCGTAACTGGGACAGATTATGGCTACACCTTC.